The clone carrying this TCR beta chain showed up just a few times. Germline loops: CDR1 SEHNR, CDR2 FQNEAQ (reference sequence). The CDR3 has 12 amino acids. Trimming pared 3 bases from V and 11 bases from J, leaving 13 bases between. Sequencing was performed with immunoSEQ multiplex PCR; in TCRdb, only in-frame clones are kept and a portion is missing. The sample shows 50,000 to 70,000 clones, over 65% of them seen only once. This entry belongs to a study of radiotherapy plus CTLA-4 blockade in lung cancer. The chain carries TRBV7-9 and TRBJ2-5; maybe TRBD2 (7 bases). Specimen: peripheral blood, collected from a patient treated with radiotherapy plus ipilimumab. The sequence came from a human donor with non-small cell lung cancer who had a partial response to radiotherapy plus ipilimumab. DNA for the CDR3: TGTGCCAGCAGCTTGGGGGAGGGGGAGCAGTACTTC. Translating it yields CASSLGEGEQYF.